This is a list of T cell receptor beta chains from one sample in a study of blood T cell repertoires in COVID-19. Some clones are missing from TCRdb's copy, which holds only in-frame ones; the method was immunoSEQ multiplex PCR. Here the sample spans hundreds of thousands of clones, 80% to 90% being singletons. Sequenced: peripheral blood. The receptors originated from a man younger than 35 with COVID-19, enrolled during active disease. CDR3s include the opening cysteine and the closing phenylalanine or tryptophan. The D gene is left open where the match is weak. The size entry is marked missing in some rows and otherwise reads once, few, many or a size class.

cdr3_aa: CASSIQGARGDTQYF; cdr3_nt: TGTGCCAGTAGTATTCAGGGGGCTAGAGGGGATACGCAGTATTTT; clone_size: NA; v_call: TRBV19; j_call: TRBJ2-3; d_call: TRBD1
cdr3_aa: CASSLPPSGSYNEQFF; cdr3_nt: TGTGCCAGCAGCCTTCCCCCTAGCGGCTCCTACAATGAGCAGTTCTTC; clone_size: NA; v_call: TRBV5-4; j_call: TRBJ2-1; d_call: TRBD2
cdr3_aa: CASSGRLAGTDTQYF; cdr3_nt: TGTGCCAGCAGCGGTAGACTAGCGGGCACAGATACGCAGTATTTT; clone_size: NA; v_call: TRBV7-6; j_call: TRBJ2-3; d_call: TRBD2
cdr3_aa: CATSDLRGQNTGELFF; cdr3_nt: TGTGCCACCAGTGATTTGAGGGGACAGAACACCGGGGAGCTGTTTTTT; clone_size: NA; v_call: TRBV24-1; j_call: TRBJ2-2; d_call: NA
cdr3_aa: CASSVVDYPYEQYF; cdr3_nt: TGTGCCAGCAGCGTAGTGGACTACCCCTACGAGCAGTACTTC; clone_size: NA; v_call: TRBV9; j_call: TRBJ2-7; d_call: NA
cdr3_aa: CASSSPGKPNTEAFF; cdr3_nt: TGTGCCAGCAGCTCCCCAGGGAAACCGAACACTGAAGCTTTCTTT; clone_size: NA; v_call: TRBV13; j_call: TRBJ1-1; d_call: NA
cdr3_aa: CASRGGDYTEAFF; cdr3_nt: TGTGCCAGCAGGGGAGGAGATTACACTGAAGCTTTCTTT; clone_size: few; v_call: TRBV7-9; j_call: TRBJ1-1; d_call: NA
cdr3_aa: CSASPAGTGGVEAFF; cdr3_nt: TGCAGTGCTAGTCCCGCCGGGACAGGGGGCGTTGAAGCTTTCTTT; clone_size: once; v_call: TRBV20-1; j_call: TRBJ1-1; d_call: TRBD1
cdr3_aa: CASSVDRGAGYGYTF; cdr3_nt: TGTGCCAGCAGCGTAGACCGGGGGGCGGGCTATGGCTACACCTTC; clone_size: NA; v_call: TRBV9; j_call: TRBJ1-2; d_call: NA
cdr3_aa: CATSDYRQGANYGYTF; cdr3_nt: TGTGCCACCAGTGACTATAGACAGGGGGCGAACTATGGCTACACCTTC; clone_size: once; v_call: TRBV24-1; j_call: TRBJ1-2; d_call: TRBD1
cdr3_aa: CASSQGVAGRTDTQYF; cdr3_nt: TGTGCCAGCAGCCAAGGAGTAGCGGGGAGAACAGATACGCAGTATTTT; clone_size: NA; v_call: TRBV4-2; j_call: TRBJ2-3; d_call: TRBD2
cdr3_aa: CASSTGGNTDTQYF; cdr3_nt: TGTGCCAGCAGTACAGGGGGTAACACAGATACGCAGTATTTT; clone_size: NA; v_call: TRBV2; j_call: TRBJ2-3; d_call: TRBD1
cdr3_aa: CASSLWGATDSVTYNEQFF; cdr3_nt: TGTGCCAGCAGTTTATGGGGAGCAACGGATAGTGTAACCTACAATGAGCAGTTCTTC; clone_size: NA; v_call: TRBV27; j_call: TRBJ2-1; d_call: NA
cdr3_aa: CASSLRADSRGLYGYTF; cdr3_nt: TGTGCCAGCAGCTTAAGGGCAGACAGTAGGGGACTTTATGGCTACACCTTC; clone_size: NA; v_call: TRBV13; j_call: TRBJ1-2; d_call: NA
cdr3_aa: CASSIDGGRMDEQFF; cdr3_nt: TGTGCCAGTAGTATAGACGGGGGAAGGATGGATGAGCAGTTCTTC; clone_size: NA; v_call: TRBV19; j_call: TRBJ2-1; d_call: NA
cdr3_aa: CASSLRPSGDFNEQFF; cdr3_nt: TGCGCCAGCAGCCTCCGTCCTAGCGGGGATTTCAATGAGCAGTTCTTC; clone_size: NA; v_call: TRBV5-1; j_call: TRBJ2-1; d_call: TRBD2
cdr3_aa: CATSDPLGQACSYEQYF; cdr3_nt: TGTGCCACCAGTGATCCGCTCGGACAGGCATGTTCCTACGAGCAGTACTTC; clone_size: NA; v_call: TRBV24-1; j_call: TRBJ2-7; d_call: TRBD1
cdr3_aa: CAISPDTGELFF; cdr3_nt: TGTGCCATCAGCCCTGACACCGGGGAGCTGTTTTTT; clone_size: NA; v_call: TRBV2; j_call: TRBJ2-2; d_call: NA
cdr3_aa: CASSLNGQGGQPQHF; cdr3_nt: TGCGCCAGTTCGCTAAACGGACAGGGAGGTCAGCCCCAGCATTTT; clone_size: NA; v_call: TRBV5-1; j_call: TRBJ1-5; d_call: TRBD1
cdr3_aa: CASSPGLAGGPTDTQYF; cdr3_nt: TGTGCCAGCTCCCCGGGACTAGCGGGGGGGCCCACAGATACGCAGTATTTT; clone_size: NA; v_call: TRBV18; j_call: TRBJ2-3; d_call: TRBD2
cdr3_aa: CASSLAGLARGRETQYF; cdr3_nt: TGTGCCAGCAGCTTGGCGGGACTAGCGAGGGGTCGAGAGACCCAGTACTTC; clone_size: NA; v_call: TRBV5-4; j_call: TRBJ2-5; d_call: TRBD2
cdr3_aa: CASSLYGLYTGELFF; cdr3_nt: TGTGCCAGCAGTTTATACGGACTTTACACCGGGGAGCTGTTTTTT; clone_size: NA; v_call: TRBV27; j_call: TRBJ2-2; d_call: NA
cdr3_aa: CASSFGLAGPYNEQFF; cdr3_nt: TGTGCCAGCAGTTTCGGACTAGCGGGGCCCTACAATGAGCAGTTCTTC; clone_size: NA; v_call: TRBV7-2; j_call: TRBJ2-1; d_call: TRBD2
cdr3_aa: CASSWGAFAGGTPYEQYF; cdr3_nt: TGCGCCAGCAGTTGGGGGGCGTTTGCGGGAGGAACCCCCTACGAGCAGTACTTC; clone_size: NA; v_call: TRBV5-1; j_call: TRBJ2-7; d_call: TRBD2
cdr3_aa: CASSIEGRWESVELFF; cdr3_nt: TGTGCCAGTAGTATAGAAGGGAGGTGGGAGTCTGTGGAGCTGTTTTTT; clone_size: NA; v_call: TRBV19; j_call: TRBJ2-2; d_call: NA
cdr3_aa: CASSDRATDTQYF; cdr3_nt: TGTGCCAGCTCGGACAGGGCCACAGATACGCAGTATTTT; clone_size: NA; v_call: TRBV3-1/TRBV3-2; j_call: TRBJ2-3; d_call: TRBD1
cdr3_aa: CASSLGGLAGGTGELFF; cdr3_nt: TGTGCCAGCAGCTTAGGGGGACTAGCGGGAGGAACCGGGGAGCTGTTTTTT; clone_size: NA; v_call: TRBV11-2; j_call: TRBJ2-2; d_call: TRBD2
cdr3_aa: CASGETFTYNEQFF; cdr3_nt: TGTGCCAGCGGGGAGACATTCACCTACAATGAGCAGTTCTTC; clone_size: NA; v_call: TRBV2; j_call: TRBJ2-1; d_call: NA
cdr3_aa: CASSTPRQRAYEQYF; cdr3_nt: TGTGCCAGCAGCACGCCGAGACAGAGAGCCTACGAGCAGTACTTC; clone_size: once; v_call: TRBV11-2; j_call: TRBJ2-7; d_call: NA
cdr3_aa: CASSPPVGGGNQPQHF; cdr3_nt: TGTGCCAGTAGTCCCCCCGTGGGGGGTGGCAATCAGCCCCAGCATTTT; clone_size: NA; v_call: TRBV19; j_call: TRBJ1-5; d_call: NA
cdr3_aa: CASSLRRNTEAFF; cdr3_nt: TGTGCCAGCAGCTTAAGGAGGAACACTGAAGCTTTCTTT; clone_size: once; v_call: TRBV5-4; j_call: TRBJ1-1; d_call: NA
cdr3_aa: CATSAAGSSYNEQFF; cdr3_nt: TGTGCCACCAGTGCTGCAGGCAGCTCCTACAATGAGCAGTTCTTC; clone_size: NA; v_call: TRBV24-1; j_call: TRBJ2-1; d_call: NA
cdr3_aa: CASRGGPNTEAFF; cdr3_nt: TGTGCCAGCCGGGGGGGCCCAAACACTGAAGCTTTCTTT; clone_size: NA; v_call: TRBV12-3/TRBV12-4; j_call: TRBJ1-1; d_call: NA
cdr3_aa: CASSLVVGGSYNEQFF; cdr3_nt: TGTGCCAGCAGCTTAGTAGTCGGGGGGTCATACAATGAGCAGTTCTTC; clone_size: NA; v_call: TRBV7-2; j_call: TRBJ2-1; d_call: TRBD2
cdr3_aa: CASSFLSGTGKNEQYF; cdr3_nt: TGTGCCAGCAGCTTTTTGTCCGGGACAGGGAAAAACGAGCAGTACTTC; clone_size: NA; v_call: TRBV7-9; j_call: TRBJ2-7; d_call: TRBD1
cdr3_aa: CASSSTGGARSPLHF; cdr3_nt: TGTGCCAGCAGCTCCACAGGGGGCGCAAGGTCACCCCTCCACTTT; clone_size: NA; v_call: TRBV7-9; j_call: TRBJ1-6; d_call: TRBD1
cdr3_aa: CASSRQGVETQYF; cdr3_nt: TGTGCCAGCAGCCGACAGGGGGTTGAGACCCAGTACTTC; clone_size: NA; v_call: TRBV3-1/TRBV3-2; j_call: TRBJ2-5; d_call: TRBD1
cdr3_aa: CASSGQGIGKRNTIYF; cdr3_nt: TGTGCCAGCAGCGGACAGGGGATCGGTAAAAGAAACACCATATATTTT; clone_size: few; v_call: TRBV11-2; j_call: TRBJ1-3; d_call: TRBD1
cdr3_aa: CAISLAGGLGDTQYF; cdr3_nt: TGTGCCATCAGCTTAGCGGGAGGGCTCGGAGATACGCAGTATTTT; clone_size: once; v_call: TRBV10-3; j_call: TRBJ2-3; d_call: TRBD2
cdr3_aa: CASRQGYTGELFF; cdr3_nt: TGCGCCAGCCGACAGGGGTACACCGGGGAGCTGTTTTTT; clone_size: NA; v_call: TRBV10-1; j_call: TRBJ2-2; d_call: TRBD1
cdr3_aa: CATSDTSGGHTGELFF; cdr3_nt: TGTGCCACCTCCGACACTAGCGGAGGACACACCGGGGAGCTGTTTTTT; clone_size: NA; v_call: TRBV24-1; j_call: TRBJ2-2; d_call: TRBD2
cdr3_aa: CASSDSRPQHF; cdr3_nt: TGTGCCAGCAGCGACAGCCGGCCCCAGCATTTT; clone_size: NA; v_call: TRBV5-8; j_call: TRBJ1-5; d_call: NA
cdr3_aa: CATSRSGTRVTDTQYF; cdr3_nt: TGTGCCACCAGCAGGTCCGGGACTAGGGTCACAGATACGCAGTATTTT; clone_size: NA; v_call: TRBV15; j_call: TRBJ2-3; d_call: TRBD2
cdr3_aa: CASSDGPVRPGTEAFF; cdr3_nt: TGTGCCAGCAGTGATGGCCCTGTACGTCCAGGAACTGAAGCTTTCTTT; clone_size: NA; v_call: TRBV2; j_call: TRBJ1-1; d_call: NA
cdr3_aa: CASRAGTTSNQPQHF; cdr3_nt: TGTGCCAGCAGAGCCGGGACAACAAGCAATCAGCCCCAGCATTTT; clone_size: few; v_call: TRBV27; j_call: TRBJ1-5; d_call: NA
cdr3_aa: CATKAGGPDTQYF; cdr3_nt: TGTGCCACCAAGGCCGGGGGTCCAGATACGCAGTATTTT; clone_size: NA; v_call: TRBV15; j_call: TRBJ2-3; d_call: NA
cdr3_aa: CASSVAGGPSEQYF; cdr3_nt: TGTGCCAGCAGCGTAGCGGGAGGGCCCAGCGAGCAGTACTTC; clone_size: NA; v_call: TRBV6-5; j_call: TRBJ2-7; d_call: TRBD2
cdr3_aa: CASSVGTSGGARGNEQFF; cdr3_nt: TGTGCCAGTAGCGTAGGGACTAGCGGGGGGGCAAGGGGTAATGAGCAGTTCTTC; clone_size: NA; v_call: TRBV19; j_call: TRBJ2-1; d_call: TRBD2
cdr3_aa: CASSLTGGLGQPQHF; cdr3_nt: TGTGCCAGCAGCTTAACTGGGGGCCTAGGTCAGCCCCAGCATTTT; clone_size: NA; v_call: TRBV11-2; j_call: TRBJ1-5; d_call: NA
cdr3_aa: CASSYSSAGMNTEAFF; cdr3_nt: TGTGCCAGCAGTTACTCGAGCGCGGGAATGAACACTGAAGCTTTCTTT; clone_size: NA; v_call: TRBV6-5; j_call: TRBJ1-1; d_call: NA
cdr3_aa: CASSYSFSGQETQYF; cdr3_nt: TGTGCCAGCAGTTACTCCTTTAGCGGCCAAGAGACCCAGTACTTC; clone_size: NA; v_call: TRBV6-5; j_call: TRBJ2-5; d_call: NA
cdr3_aa: CASSLSVAINNEQFF; cdr3_nt: TGCGCCAGCAGCTTGTCCGTAGCGATAAACAATGAGCAGTTCTTC; clone_size: NA; v_call: TRBV5-1; j_call: TRBJ2-1; d_call: NA
cdr3_aa: CASSHTDEKLFF; cdr3_nt: TGTGCCAGCAGCCACACGGATGAAAAACTGTTTTTT; clone_size: NA; v_call: TRBV14; j_call: TRBJ1-4; d_call: NA
cdr3_aa: CASAILEANNEQFF; cdr3_nt: TGTGCCAGCGCCATACTAGAGGCGAACAATGAGCAGTTCTTC; clone_size: NA; v_call: TRBV6-5; j_call: TRBJ2-1; d_call: NA
cdr3_aa: CASSNHRANYGYTF; cdr3_nt: TGTGCCAGCAGCAACCACAGGGCCAACTATGGCTACACCTTC; clone_size: NA; v_call: TRBV3-1/TRBV3-2; j_call: TRBJ1-2; d_call: NA